One and the same sample provided the 8 T cell receptor beta chains below, sequenced in a study of CD8+ T cells in alopecia areata. RNA, once extracted, was reverse transcribed into cDNA for use as the sequencing template. Generated by immunoSEQ multiplex PCR, the TCRdb table keeps only in-frame clones and is missing some. The table includes some 180,000 clones, approximately 62% detected once. The sequenced sample was CD4+ T cells sorted from blood, obtained at week 0. The receptors originated from a human donor with alopecia areata.

This chain uses TRBV6-5 with TRBJ1-2; tentative D call: TRBD1 (5 bases). Germline V gene data show CDR1 as MNHEY and CDR2 as SVGAGI. The ends were cut back, 0 bases at V and 2 bases at J, with 10 bases in the middle. This CDR3 region has 15 residues. The CDR3 is CASSYSSKGNYGYTF. Here the CDR3 DNA reads TGTGCCAGCAGTTACTCGAGTAAGGGGAACTATGGCTACACCTTC.

This clone was detected once. The chain is built from TRBV30 and TRBJ1-1; TRBD1 aligns across 7 bases. With 5 bases clipped from V and 5 bases from J, the junction kept 14 bases outside the gene matches. CDR1 and CDR2 (germline): GTSNPN, SVGIG (reference sequence). This CDR3 contains 15 residues. In nucleotides, the CDR3 is TGTGCCTGGGGCGGGCGGGGACAGTACGGGACTGAAGCTTTCTTT. Translating gives CAWGGRGQYGTEAFF.

V usage is TRBV11-3 and J usage is TRBJ1-1; no firm D call. This CDR3 spans 14 amino acids. V was shortened by 3 bases and J by 0 bases, with 8 bases between the two germline ends. CDR1 SGHNT and CDR2 YENEEA come from the germline V gene. This CDR3 is CASSLWTMNTEAFF. In nucleotides, the CDR3 is TGTGCCAGCAGCTTGTGGACCATGAACACTGAAGCTTTCTTT.

A single count supports this clone. This chain links TRBV5-1 with TRBJ2-5; no firm D call. This CDR3 is 15 amino acids long. Germline assignment: CDR1 SGHRS and CDR2 YFSETQ. Trimming removed 3 bases from V and 5 bases from J, with 17 bases in between. The CDR3 is CASSSRTQSWETQYF. In DNA, the CDR3 is TGCGCCAGCAGCTCCCGGACCCAAAGCTGGGAGACCCAGTACTTC. The variable domain in full, completed from reference TRBV5-1 and TRBJ2-5, reads KAGVTQTPRYLIKTRGQQVTLSCSPISGHRSVSWYQQTPGQGLQFLFEYFSETQRNKGNFPGRFSGRQFSNSRSEMNVSTLELGDSALYLCASSSRTQSWETQYFGPGTRLLVL.

The chain employs TRBV5-1 and TRBJ2-7, with TRBD1 matching over 10 bases. Trimming took 2 bases from V and 6 from J; bases not matched to a gene: 2. This CDR3 is built from 13 residues. CDR1 SGHRS and CDR2 YFSETQ come from the germline V gene. This chain's CDR3 is CASSFGTGVEQYF. The CDR3 region has the DNA TGCGCCAGCAGCTTTGGGACAGGGGTCGAGCAGTACTTC.

The V call is TRBV20-1, the J call TRBJ2-7, with D tentatively TRBD2 (5 bases). The germline V and J ends were trimmed by 7 bases and 3 bases, with 10 bases remaining between them. Germline CDR1 and CDR2: DFQATT and SNEGSKA (reference sequence). The CDR3 totals 11 residues. CDR3 nucleotides: TGCAGTGTGGGAGCCAACTACGAGCAGTACTTC. This sequence encodes CSVGANYEQYF.

This chain joins TRBV30 and TRBJ1-2; no firm D call. Trimming cost V 4 bases and J 5 bases, with 17 bases left between them. The germline V gene encodes CDR1 GTSNPN and CDR2 SVGIG (reference sequence). The CDR3 has 14 residues. The CDR3 DNA reads TGTGCCTGGATCGAAGGTGGACGGGGATATGGCTACACCTTC. This sequence encodes CAWIEGGRGYGYTF.

The rearrangement joins TRBV2 to TRBJ1-5; 10 nucleotides agree with TRBD1. With V trimmed by 6 bases and J by 2 bases, 4 bases remained unmatched. The CDR3 spans 15 residues. CDR1 SNHLY and CDR2 FYNNEI come from the germline V gene. CDR3 region: CASSVGQGRNQPQHF. The CDR3 DNA reads as TGTGCCAGCAGCGTGGGACAGGGGCGCAATCAGCCCCAGCATTTT.